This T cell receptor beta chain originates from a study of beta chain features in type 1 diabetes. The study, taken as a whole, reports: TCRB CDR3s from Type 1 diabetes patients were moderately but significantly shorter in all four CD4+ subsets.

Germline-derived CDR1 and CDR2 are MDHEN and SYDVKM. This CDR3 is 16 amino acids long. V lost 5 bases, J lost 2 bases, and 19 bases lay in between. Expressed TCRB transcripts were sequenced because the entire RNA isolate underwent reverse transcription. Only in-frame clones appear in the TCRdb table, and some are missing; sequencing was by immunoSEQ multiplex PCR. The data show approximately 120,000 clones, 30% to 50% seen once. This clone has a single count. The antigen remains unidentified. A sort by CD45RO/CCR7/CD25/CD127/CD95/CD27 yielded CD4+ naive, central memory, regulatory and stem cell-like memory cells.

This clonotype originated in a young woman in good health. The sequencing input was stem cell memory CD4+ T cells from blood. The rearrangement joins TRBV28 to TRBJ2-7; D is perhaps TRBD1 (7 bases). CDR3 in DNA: TGTGCCAGCAGTCCCCTTAGCGGAGGGGGCACCTACGAGCAGTACTTC. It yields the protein CASSPLSGGGTYEQYF.